Below, one TCR beta chain is given with its context. The source of the sample is a study of blood T cell repertoires in COVID-19. Turning to the study itself: From the United States, Italy and Spain came samples of acute and convalescent COVID-19.

Using immunoSEQ multiplex PCR, the repertoire was profiled, and TCRdb retains in-frame clones only, with some absent. Among roughly 440,000 clones listed, about nine tenths were seen once. CDR3 length: 15 amino acids. CDR1 is MNHEY and CDR2 is SVGAGI in the germline V gene. The V end was cut by 0 bases, the J end by 3 bases, with 11 bases between. Material: peripheral blood. The sequence was obtained from a woman between 50 and 59 years old with COVID-19, enrolled during active disease. The chain uses TRBV6-5 and TRBJ1-1; no clear D gene. CDR3 DNA: TGTGCCAGCAGTTACTCGATAGGCGGGTACACTGAAGCTTTCTTT. It codes for CASSYSIGGYTEAFF.